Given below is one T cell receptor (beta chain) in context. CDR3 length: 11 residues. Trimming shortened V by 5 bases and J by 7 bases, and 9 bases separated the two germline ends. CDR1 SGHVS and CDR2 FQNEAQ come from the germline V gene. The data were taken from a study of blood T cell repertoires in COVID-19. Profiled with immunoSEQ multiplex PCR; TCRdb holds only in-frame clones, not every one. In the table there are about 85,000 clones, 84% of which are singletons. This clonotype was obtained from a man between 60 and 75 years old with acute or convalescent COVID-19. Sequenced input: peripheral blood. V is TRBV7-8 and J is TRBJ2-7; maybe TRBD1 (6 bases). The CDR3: CASSLRGEQYF. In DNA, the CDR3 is TGTGCCAGCAGCCTAAGGGGGGAGCAGTACTTC.